The present T cell receptor beta chain was sequenced within a study of cytomegalovirus exposure and HLA in healthy donors. For the study at large: In an earlier analysis, 90 million to 130 million unique TCR beta sequences were found from 150 million to 200 million T cells.

As concerns this clone: Its antigen is not known.

The CDR3 covers 13 residues. Germline-derived CDR1 and CDR2 are SEHNR and FQNEAQ (reference sequence). Trimming cost V 4 bases and J 4 bases, with 11 bases left between them. The PCR contained 60 Vbeta and 13 Jbeta primers. Profiled with immunoSEQ multiplex PCR; TCRdb holds only in-frame clones, not every one. The sample has about 100,000 clones, 75% seen once; the top ten hold roughly 14%. Overall study findings and caveats: Cytomegalovirus-associated status was assigned to 150 to 200 TCR beta chains.

The rearrangement links TRBV7-9 to TRBJ2-7, with D perhaps matching TRBD1 (5 bases). This sequence originates from a male donor in good health and CMV-seropositive. Material for sequencing was PBMCs. CDR3 sequence reads: CASSSRGRYEQYF. The CDR3 region has the DNA TGTGCCAGCAGCTCAAGGGGCAGATACGAGCAGTACTTC. The whole variable domain, filled in from reference TRBV7-9 and TRBJ2-7, reads DTGVSQNPRHKITKRGQNVTFRCDPISEHNRLYWYRQTLGQGPEFLTYFQNEAQLEKSRLLSDRFSAERPKGSFSTLEIQRTEQGDSAMYLCASSSRGRYEQYFGPGTRLTVT.